This is a list of T cell receptor beta chains from one sample in a study of molecular identifiers for immune sequencing clone quantification. TCRdb called the PCR reads again in MiXCR, with one record for every CDR3 protein. Here the sample spans 600,000 to 650,000 distinct CDR3 sequences, just under 20% being singletons. Sequenced sample: naive CD8+ T cells from blood, with Jurkat cell RNA spiked in. These receptors were obtained from a human donor in good health. Some libraries in this study had Jurkat cell RNA spiked in. CDR3s include the opening cysteine and the closing phenylalanine or tryptophan. A D gene is named only where the DNA matches it firmly. Expanded clones are given a class, and other clones once, few, many or no size at all.

j_call: TRBJ1-3; d_call: .; clone_size: .; v_call: TRBV7-9; cdr3_aa: CAGTSTGEATIYF; cdr3_nt: TGTGCCGGCACCTCCACCGGGGAGGCCACCATATATTTT
j_call: TRBJ1-5; d_call: TRBD1; clone_size: .; v_call: TRBV12-3/TRBV12-4; cdr3_aa: CASSRTGEFNQPQHF; cdr3_nt: TGTGCCAGCAGTCGGACAGGAGAATTCAATCAGCCCCAGCATTTT
j_call: TRBJ2-3; d_call: TRBD1; clone_size: many; v_call: TRBV19; cdr3_aa: CASSIPGQSQYF; cdr3_nt: TGTGCCAGTAGTATTCCGGGACAGTCGCAGTATTTT
j_call: TRBJ1-2; d_call: TRBD1; clone_size: many; v_call: TRBV29-1; cdr3_aa: CSSGQDYGYTF; cdr3_nt: TGCAGCTCCGGACAGGACTATGGCTACACCTTC
j_call: TRBJ2-2; d_call: .; clone_size: .; v_call: TRBV18; cdr3_aa: CASSLPGLSLGGLFF; cdr3_nt: TGTGCCAGCTCTCTTCCGGGACTCTCATTGGGGGGGCTGTTTTTT
j_call: TRBJ2-6; d_call: .; clone_size: many; v_call: TRBV11-2; cdr3_aa: CASSLDLSRFSGANVLTF; cdr3_nt: TGTGCCAGCAGCTTAGATCTTTCTCGCTTCTCTGGGGCCAACGTCCTGACTTTC
j_call: TRBJ1-1; d_call: .; clone_size: many; v_call: TRBV6-6; cdr3_aa: CASSYDPGVGSHFGTEAFF; cdr3_nt: TGTGCCAGCAGTTACGATCCGGGTGTCGGCAGCCATTTTGGCACTGAAGCTTTCTTT
j_call: TRBJ2-5; d_call: .; clone_size: many; v_call: TRBV21-1; cdr3_aa: CARQTAPGRKETQYF; cdr3_nt: TGTGCCCGCCAAACGGCGCCGGGACGTAAAGAGACCCAGTACTTC
j_call: TRBJ2-5; d_call: .; clone_size: many; v_call: TRBV29-1; cdr3_aa: CSVESVPVETQYF; cdr3_nt: TGCAGCGTTGAGTCCGTACCGGTAGAGACCCAGTACTTC
j_call: TRBJ2-3; d_call: TRBD2; clone_size: .; v_call: TRBV7-9; cdr3_aa: CASSSGLAGVATDTRYF; cdr3_nt: TGTGCCAGCAGCTCGGGACTAGCGGGGGTTGCCACAGATACGCGGTATTTT
j_call: TRBJ2-7; d_call: .; clone_size: many; v_call: TRBV29-1; cdr3_aa: CSVTGGAGEQYF; cdr3_nt: TGCAGCGTTACCGGAGGGGCCGGCGAGCAGTACTTC
j_call: TRBJ2-1; d_call: TRBD2; clone_size: .; v_call: TRBV10-1; cdr3_aa: CASSEAGGHSSYNEQFF; cdr3_nt: TGCGCCAGCAGTGAAGCGGGGGGGCATTCTTCCTACAATGAGCAGTTCTTC
j_call: TRBJ1-4; d_call: .; clone_size: .; v_call: TRBV29-1; cdr3_aa: CSVAGGTSNKKLFF; cdr3_nt: TGCAGCGTGGCGGGAGGTACCTCTAATAAAAAACTGTTTTTT
j_call: TRBJ1-1; d_call: .; clone_size: many; v_call: TRBV4-1; cdr3_aa: CASSHHPTGGLFGAFF; cdr3_nt: TGCGCCAGCAGCCACCACCCAACAGGAGGTTTATTCGGAGCTTTCTTT
j_call: TRBJ2-3; d_call: .; clone_size: many; v_call: TRBV28; cdr3_aa: CASSLRGIEDTQYF; cdr3_nt: TGTGCCAGCAGTTTAAGGGGAATCGAAGATACGCAGTATTTT
j_call: TRBJ1-1; d_call: .; clone_size: few; v_call: TRBV4-1; cdr3_aa: CASSLQVLETEAFF; cdr3_nt: TGCGCCAGCAGCCTTCAGGTACTCGAGACTGAAGCTTTCTTT
j_call: TRBJ2-3; d_call: TRBD2; clone_size: few; v_call: TRBV4-1; cdr3_aa: CARCIAGGPADTQYF; cdr3_nt: TGCGCCAGATGCATAGCGGGAGGGCCTGCAGATACGCAGTATTTT
j_call: TRBJ2-5; d_call: .; clone_size: many; v_call: TRBV4-1; cdr3_aa: CASSQEARGQTQYF; cdr3_nt: TGCGCCAGCAGCCAAGAAGCCCGAGGGCAGACCCAGTACTTC
j_call: TRBJ1-3; d_call: .; clone_size: many; v_call: TRBV6-5; cdr3_aa: CASSHGEGLGNTIYF; cdr3_nt: TGTGCCAGCAGCCACGGAGAAGGGTTGGGAAACACCATATATTTT
j_call: TRBJ2-7; d_call: .; clone_size: many; v_call: TRBV12-3/TRBV12-4; cdr3_aa: CAVGSNSYEQYF; cdr3_nt: TGTGCCGTGGGCAGTAACTCCTACGAGCAGTACTTC
j_call: TRBJ2-7; d_call: TRBD2; clone_size: many; v_call: TRBV12-3/TRBV12-4; cdr3_aa: CASSHGLAGYSYEQYF; cdr3_nt: TGTGCCAGCAGCCACGGACTAGCGGGGTACTCCTACGAGCAGTACTTC
j_call: TRBJ1-4; d_call: .; clone_size: .; v_call: TRBV10-2; cdr3_aa: CASSDPGGGSEKLFF; cdr3_nt: TGCGCCAGCAGTGACCCGGGGGGCGGCTCAGAAAAACTGTTTTTT
j_call: TRBJ1-5; d_call: .; clone_size: many; v_call: TRBV18; cdr3_aa: CASSPGGFSPLGQPQHF; cdr3_nt: TGTGCCAGCTCACCGGGAGGCTTCAGCCCTCTTGGTCAGCCCCAGCATTTT
j_call: TRBJ1-1; d_call: .; clone_size: many; v_call: TRBV6-5; cdr3_aa: CASSYYRETEAFF; cdr3_nt: TGTGCCAGCAGTTACTACAGGGAGACTGAAGCTTTCTTT
j_call: TRBJ1-1; d_call: .; clone_size: many; v_call: TRBV7-9; cdr3_aa: CASSLDTGSGFDAFF; cdr3_nt: TGTGCCAGCAGCTTAGATACGGGTAGCGGATTTGACGCTTTCTTT
j_call: TRBJ1-1; d_call: .; clone_size: many; v_call: TRBV5-1; cdr3_aa: CASSFRGQMNTEAFF; cdr3_nt: TGCGCCAGCAGCTTCAGGGGTCAAATGAACACTGAAGCTTTCTTT
j_call: TRBJ2-5; d_call: TRBD1; clone_size: .; v_call: TRBV30; cdr3_aa: CAWSTGQGQGTQYF; cdr3_nt: TGTGCCTGGAGTACAGGACAGGGTCAAGGGACCCAGTACTTC
j_call: TRBJ2-7; d_call: .; clone_size: .; v_call: TRBV19; cdr3_aa: CASSILLASYEQYF; cdr3_nt: TGTGCCAGTAGTATCCTACTTGCCTCCTACGAGCAGTACTTC
j_call: TRBJ1-1; d_call: .; clone_size: many; v_call: TRBV27; cdr3_aa: CASSSEGQTEAFF; cdr3_nt: TGTGCCAGCAGTTCCGAGGGTCAAACTGAAGCTTTCTTT
j_call: TRBJ2-3; d_call: TRBD2; clone_size: many; v_call: TRBV3-1; cdr3_aa: CASSQDPTGLTTDTQYF; cdr3_nt: TGTGCCAGCAGCCAAGATCCCACGGGACTAACCACAGATACGCAGTATTTT
j_call: TRBJ2-3; d_call: .; clone_size: many; v_call: TRBV7-2; cdr3_aa: CASSSGRGPWDTQYF; cdr3_nt: TGTGCCTCCTCCTCGGGGCGGGGGCCCTGGGATACGCAGTATTTT
j_call: TRBJ2-1; d_call: TRBD2; clone_size: few; v_call: TRBV27; cdr3_aa: CASSIAGGLNEQFF; cdr3_nt: TGTGCCAGCAGCATAGCGGGGGGACTCAATGAGCAGTTCTTC
j_call: TRBJ2-1; d_call: .; clone_size: few; v_call: TRBV12-3/TRBV12-4; cdr3_aa: CASSWPGQKQFF; cdr3_nt: TGTGCCAGCAGCTGGCCGGGACAAAAGCAGTTCTTC
j_call: TRBJ2-1; d_call: .; clone_size: many; v_call: TRBV9; cdr3_aa: CASSGIPRVGGISYNEQFF; cdr3_nt: TGTGCCAGCAGCGGGATCCCTCGGGTAGGAGGGATCTCCTACAATGAGCAGTTCTTC
j_call: TRBJ2-1; d_call: TRBD2; clone_size: many; v_call: TRBV7-2; cdr3_aa: CASSFPGLAGGYNEQFF; cdr3_nt: TGTGCCAGCAGCTTTCCGGGACTAGCGGGGGGCTACAATGAGCAGTTCTTC
j_call: TRBJ2-7; d_call: TRBD1; clone_size: many; v_call: TRBV12-3/TRBV12-4; cdr3_aa: CASSMTGTGSYEQYF; cdr3_nt: TGTGCCAGCAGTATGACCGGGACAGGGTCCTACGAGCAGTACTTC
j_call: TRBJ1-3; d_call: .; clone_size: .; v_call: TRBV20-1; cdr3_aa: CSARSDSADLENTIYF; cdr3_nt: TGCAGTGCTAGGAGCGACAGCGCTGATCTGGAAAACACCATATATTTT
j_call: TRBJ2-1; d_call: .; clone_size: many; v_call: TRBV2; cdr3_aa: CASSDGQFF; cdr3_nt: TGTGCCAGCAGTGACGGGCAGTTCTTC